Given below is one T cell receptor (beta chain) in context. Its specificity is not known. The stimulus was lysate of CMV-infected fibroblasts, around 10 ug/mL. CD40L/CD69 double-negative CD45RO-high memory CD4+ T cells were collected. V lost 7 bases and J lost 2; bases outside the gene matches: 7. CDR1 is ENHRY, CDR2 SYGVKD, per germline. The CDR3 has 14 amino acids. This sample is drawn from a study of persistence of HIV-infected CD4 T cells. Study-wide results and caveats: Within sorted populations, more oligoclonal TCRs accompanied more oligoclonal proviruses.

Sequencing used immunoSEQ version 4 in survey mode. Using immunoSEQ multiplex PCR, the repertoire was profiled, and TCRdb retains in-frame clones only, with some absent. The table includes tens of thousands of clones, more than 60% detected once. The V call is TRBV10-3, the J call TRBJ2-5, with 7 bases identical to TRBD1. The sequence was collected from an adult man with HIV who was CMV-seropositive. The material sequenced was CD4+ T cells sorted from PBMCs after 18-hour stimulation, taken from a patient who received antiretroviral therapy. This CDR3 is CAINGPGQQETQYF. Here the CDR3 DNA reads TGTGCCATCAACGGACCGGGACAGCAAGAGACCCAGTACTTC.